Sequencing of this T cell receptor (beta chain) was carried out in a study of T-cell memory formation after mild COVID-19. Overall study: Largely donor-specific sequence clusters came from a couple of donors.

Comment on this clonotype: Antigen specificity is unknown.

Findings and limits, study-wide: CD8+ contracting clones occupied EMRA, while CD4+ ones occupied mainly CM and EM. There was a balanced CD4/CD8 profile in clones contracting day 15 to 85, and later expanders leaned CD4+.

Germline loops: CDR1 LNHDA, CDR2 SQIVND (reference sequence). V dropped 3 bases and J dropped 0 bases, with 13 bases sitting between them. This CDR3 is 16 amino acids long. Each CDR3 protein gets one entry after TCRdb re-called the 5' RACE reads with MiXCR. The repertoire has a few hundred thousand distinct CDR3 sequences, under 25% of them found once; the top ten carry around 12%. This rearrangement joins TRBV19 to TRBJ2-3; weak D call: TRBD1 (5 bases). The source material was PBMCs or a T cell subset sorted from them (not recorded which). This TCR came from an adult woman who had mild COVID-19 (a few samples of this study predate the infection). Cell type and time point are not known. The CDR3: CASSITIRASTDTQYF. For the CDR3, the DNA is TGTGCCAGTAGTATCACGATCAGGGCTAGCACAGATACGCAGTATTTT.